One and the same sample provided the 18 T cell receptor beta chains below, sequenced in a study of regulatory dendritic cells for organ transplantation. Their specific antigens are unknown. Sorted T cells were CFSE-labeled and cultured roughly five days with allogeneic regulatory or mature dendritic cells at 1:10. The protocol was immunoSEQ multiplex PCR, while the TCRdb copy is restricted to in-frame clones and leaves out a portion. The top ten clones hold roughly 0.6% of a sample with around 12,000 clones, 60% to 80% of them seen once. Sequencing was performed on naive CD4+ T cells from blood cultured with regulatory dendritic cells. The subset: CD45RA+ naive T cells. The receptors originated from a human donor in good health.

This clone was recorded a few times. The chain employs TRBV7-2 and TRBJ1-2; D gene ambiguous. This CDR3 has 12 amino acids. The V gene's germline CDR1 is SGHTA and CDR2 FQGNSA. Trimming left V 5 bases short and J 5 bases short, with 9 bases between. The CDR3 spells CASSPGPYGYTF. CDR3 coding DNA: TGTGCCAGCAGCCCCGGTCCTTATGGCTACACCTTC. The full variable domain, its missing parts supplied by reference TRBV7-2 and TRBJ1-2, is GAGVSQSPSNKVTEKGKDVELRCDPISGHTALYWYRQSLGQGLEFLIYFQGNSAPDKSGLPSDRFSAERTGGSVSTLTIQRTQQEDSAVYLCASSPGPYGYTFGSGTRLTVV.

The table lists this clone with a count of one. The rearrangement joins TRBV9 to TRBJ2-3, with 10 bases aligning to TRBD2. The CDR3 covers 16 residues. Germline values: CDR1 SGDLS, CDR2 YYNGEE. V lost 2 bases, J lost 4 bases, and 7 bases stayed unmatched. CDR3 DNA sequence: TGTGCCAGCAGCGTCGTTAGCGGGGGGCCATCAGATACGCAGTATTTT. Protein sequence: CASSVVSGGPSDTQYF.

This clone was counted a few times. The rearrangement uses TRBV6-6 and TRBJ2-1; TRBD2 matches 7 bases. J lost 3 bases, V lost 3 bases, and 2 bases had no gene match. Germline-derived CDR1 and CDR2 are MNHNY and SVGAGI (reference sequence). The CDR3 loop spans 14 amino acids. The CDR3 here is CASSYGGGYNEQFF. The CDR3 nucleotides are TGTGCCAGCAGTTATGGCGGGGGCTACAATGAGCAGTTCTTC.

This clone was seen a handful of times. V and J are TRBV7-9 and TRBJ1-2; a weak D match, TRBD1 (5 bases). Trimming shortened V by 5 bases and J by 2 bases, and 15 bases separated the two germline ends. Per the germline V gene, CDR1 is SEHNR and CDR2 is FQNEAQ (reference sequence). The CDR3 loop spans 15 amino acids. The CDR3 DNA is TGTGCCAGCAGCACCGGACACCGATTAAACTATGGCTACACCTTC. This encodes CASSTGHRLNYGYTF.

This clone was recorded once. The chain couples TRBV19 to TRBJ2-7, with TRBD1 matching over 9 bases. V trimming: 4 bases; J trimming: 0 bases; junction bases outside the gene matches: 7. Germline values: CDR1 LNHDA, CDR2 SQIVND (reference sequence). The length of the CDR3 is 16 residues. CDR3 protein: CASSKRGTGPSYEQYF. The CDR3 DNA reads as TGTGCCAGTAGTAAGAGGGGGACAGGGCCCTCCTACGAGCAGTACTTC. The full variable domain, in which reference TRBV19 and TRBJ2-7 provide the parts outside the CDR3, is DGGITQSPKYLFRKEGQNVTLSCEQNLNHDAMYWYRQDPGQGLRLIYYSQIVNDFQKGDIAEGYSVSREKKESFPLTVTSAQKNPTAFYLCASSKRGTGPSYEQYFGPGTRLTVT.

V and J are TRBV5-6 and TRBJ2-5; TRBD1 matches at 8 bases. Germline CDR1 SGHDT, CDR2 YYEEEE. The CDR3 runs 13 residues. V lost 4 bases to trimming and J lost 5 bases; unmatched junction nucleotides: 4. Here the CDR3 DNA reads TGTGCCAGCAGCCCGGACAGGGTGGAGACCCAGTACTTC. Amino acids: CASSPDRVETQYF.

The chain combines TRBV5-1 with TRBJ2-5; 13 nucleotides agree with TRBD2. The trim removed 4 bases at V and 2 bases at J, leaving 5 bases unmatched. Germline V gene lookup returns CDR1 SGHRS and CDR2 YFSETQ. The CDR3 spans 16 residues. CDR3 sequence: CASSTGTSGIQETQYF. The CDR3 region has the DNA TGCGCCAGCAGCACCGGGACTAGCGGGATTCAAGAGACCCAGTACTTC.

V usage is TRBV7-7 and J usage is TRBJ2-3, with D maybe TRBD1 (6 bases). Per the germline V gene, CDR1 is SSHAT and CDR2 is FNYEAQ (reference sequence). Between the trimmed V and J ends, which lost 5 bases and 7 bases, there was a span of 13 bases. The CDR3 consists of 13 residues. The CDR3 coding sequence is TGTGCCAGCAGCCGACAGGTCTCAAATACGCAGTATTTT. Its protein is CASSRQVSNTQYF.

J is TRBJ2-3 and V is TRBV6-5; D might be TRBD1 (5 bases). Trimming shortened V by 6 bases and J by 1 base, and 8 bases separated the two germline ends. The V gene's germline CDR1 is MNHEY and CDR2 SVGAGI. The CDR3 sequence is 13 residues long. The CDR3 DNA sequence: TGTGCCAGCAGGTTCAGGGGCACAGATACGCAGTATTTT. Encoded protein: CASRFRGTDTQYF.

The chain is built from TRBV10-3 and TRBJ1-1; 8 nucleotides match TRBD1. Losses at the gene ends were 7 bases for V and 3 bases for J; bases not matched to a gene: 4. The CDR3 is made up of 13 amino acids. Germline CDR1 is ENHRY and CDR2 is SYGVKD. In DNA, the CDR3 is TGTGCCATCACCGGACAGGGATACACTGAAGCTTTCTTT. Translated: CAITGQGYTEAFF.

The CDR3 sequence is CASRTGTGEYNSPLHF. The CDR3 nucleotides are TGTGCCAGCAGAACCGGGACAGGGGAGTATAATTCACCCCTCCACTTT. The rearrangement links TRBV27 to TRBJ1-6; 10 bases fit TRBD1. J gave up 4 bases and V 6 bases, and 6 bases lay outside the gene matches. Per germline, CDR1 MNHEY and CDR2 SMNVEV (reference sequence). CDR3 length: 16 residues.

Written as DNA, the CDR3 is TGTGCCAGCTCACCACCAGAGGAGGGCTACACCTTC. Protein sequence: CASSPPEEGYTF. The gene calls are TRBV18 and TRBJ1-2; D remains unclear. The CDR3 consists of 12 residues. Trimming took 0 bases from V and 8 from J, leaving 7 bases between them. Germline V gene sequence: CDR1 KGHSH, CDR2 LQKENI.

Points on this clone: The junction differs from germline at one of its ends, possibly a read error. CDR3 sequence reads: CASSPTGTGAGELFF. In DNA form, the CDR3 reads TGTGCTAGCAGCCCAACCGGGACAGGGGCCGGGGAGCTGTTTTTT. The chain recombines TRBV7-7 with TRBJ2-2; 10 bases agree with TRBD1. Germline lookup yields CDR1 SSHAT and CDR2 FNYEAQ (reference sequence). CDR3 length: 15 residues. The full variable domain, rest sourced from reference TRBV7-7 and TRBJ2-2, is GAGVSQSPRYKVTKRGQDVTLRCDPISSHATLYWYQQALGQGPEFLTYFNYEAQPDKSGLPSDRFSAERPEGSISTLTIQRTEQRDSAMYRCASSPTGTGAGELFFGEGSRLTVL.

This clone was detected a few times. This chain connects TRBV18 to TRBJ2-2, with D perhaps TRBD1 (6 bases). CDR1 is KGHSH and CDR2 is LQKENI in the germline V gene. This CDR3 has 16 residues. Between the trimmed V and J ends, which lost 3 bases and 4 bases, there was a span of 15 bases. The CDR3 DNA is TGTGCCAGCTCACCTGGGACACCGATGGCCACCGGGGAGCTGTTTTTT. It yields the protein CASSPGTPMATGELFF.

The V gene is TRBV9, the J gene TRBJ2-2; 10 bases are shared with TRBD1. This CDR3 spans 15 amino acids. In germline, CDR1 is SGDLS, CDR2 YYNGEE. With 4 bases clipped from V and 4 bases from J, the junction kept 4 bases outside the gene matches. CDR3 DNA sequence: TGTGCCAGCAGCCTCCGGACAGGGGGCACCGGGGAGCTGTTTTTT. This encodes CASSLRTGGTGELFF.

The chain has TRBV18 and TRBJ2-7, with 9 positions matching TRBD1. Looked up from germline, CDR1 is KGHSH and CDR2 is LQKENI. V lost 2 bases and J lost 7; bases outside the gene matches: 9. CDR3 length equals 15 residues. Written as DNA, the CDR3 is TGTGCCAGCTCACCATCCACAGGGGGCGCAGATGAGCAGTACTTC. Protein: CASSPSTGGADEQYF.

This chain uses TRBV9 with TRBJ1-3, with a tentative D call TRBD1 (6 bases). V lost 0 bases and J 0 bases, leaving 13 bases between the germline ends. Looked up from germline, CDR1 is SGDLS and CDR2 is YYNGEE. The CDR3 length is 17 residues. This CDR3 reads CASSVGGLFNSGNTIYF. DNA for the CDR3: TGTGCCAGCAGCGTAGGGGGGCTTTTCAACTCTGGAAACACCATATATTTT.

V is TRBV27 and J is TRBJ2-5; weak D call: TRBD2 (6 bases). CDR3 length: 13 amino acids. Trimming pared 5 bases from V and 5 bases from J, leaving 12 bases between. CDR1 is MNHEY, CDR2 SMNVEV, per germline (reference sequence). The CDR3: CASSPTSKETQYF. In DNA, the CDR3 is TGTGCCAGCAGTCCGACTAGTAAGGAGACCCAGTACTTC.